The table lists the clone carrying this T cell receptor (beta chain) with many counts. Amplification of TCR alpha and beta CDR3 regions from RNA used iRepertoire nested multiplex PCR. TCRdb re-derived calls from the multiplex PCR reads in MiXCR, one entry per CDR3 protein. The sample records 100,000 to 150,000 distinct CDR3 sequences, more than 20% being singletons. The source of the sample is a study of glioma-infiltrating T cells. The V and J ends lost 4 bases and 7 bases, in that order; junction bases with no gene match: 13. This CDR3 comprises 16 residues. Germline V lookup: CDR1 SGHVS, CDR2 FNYEAQ.

The V call is TRBV7-6, the J call TRBJ2-3, with TRBD2 matching over 8 bases. Sequencing was performed on glioma tissue, nonneoplastic brain tissue, or PBMCs (not recorded which). This receptor was identified in a human donor with low-grade glioma or glioblastoma, undergoing nonglioma brain surgery, or in good health (not recorded which). CDR3 DNA sequence: TGTGCCAGCAGCTCAATACCGGGGGGGTCGGGAAATACGCAGTATTTT. Protein sequence: CASSSIPGGSGNTQYF.